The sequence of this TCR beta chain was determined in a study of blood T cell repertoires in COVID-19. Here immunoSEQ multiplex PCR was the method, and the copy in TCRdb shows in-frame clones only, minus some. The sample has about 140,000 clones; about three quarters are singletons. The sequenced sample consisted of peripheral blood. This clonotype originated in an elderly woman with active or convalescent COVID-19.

The CDR3 protein is CASSETGTVLYNEQFF. In DNA form, the CDR3 reads TGTGCCAGCAGTGAAACCGGGACAGTATTATACAATGAGCAGTTCTTC. The rearrangement uses TRBV28 and TRBJ2-1, with 7 bases identical to TRBD1. CDR3 length equals 16 residues. Losses at the gene ends were 5 bases for V and 4 bases for J; bases not matched to a gene: 11. CDR1 and CDR2 (germline): MDHEN, SYDVKM.